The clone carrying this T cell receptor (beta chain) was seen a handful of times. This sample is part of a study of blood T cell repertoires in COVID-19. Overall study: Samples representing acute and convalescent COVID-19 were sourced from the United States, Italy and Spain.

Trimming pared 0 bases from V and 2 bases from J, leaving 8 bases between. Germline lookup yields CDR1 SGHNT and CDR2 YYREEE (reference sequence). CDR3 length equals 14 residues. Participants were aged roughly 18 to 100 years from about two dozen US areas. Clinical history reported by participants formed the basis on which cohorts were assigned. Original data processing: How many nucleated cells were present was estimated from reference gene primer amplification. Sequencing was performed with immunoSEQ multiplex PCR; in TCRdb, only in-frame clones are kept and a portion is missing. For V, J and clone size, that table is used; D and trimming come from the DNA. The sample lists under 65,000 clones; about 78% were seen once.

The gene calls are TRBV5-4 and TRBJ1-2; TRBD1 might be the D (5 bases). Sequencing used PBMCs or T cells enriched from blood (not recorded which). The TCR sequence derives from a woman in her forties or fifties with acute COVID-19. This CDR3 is CASSLGGQNYGYTF. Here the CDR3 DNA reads TGTGCCAGCAGCTTGGGGGGCCAAAACTATGGCTACACCTTC.